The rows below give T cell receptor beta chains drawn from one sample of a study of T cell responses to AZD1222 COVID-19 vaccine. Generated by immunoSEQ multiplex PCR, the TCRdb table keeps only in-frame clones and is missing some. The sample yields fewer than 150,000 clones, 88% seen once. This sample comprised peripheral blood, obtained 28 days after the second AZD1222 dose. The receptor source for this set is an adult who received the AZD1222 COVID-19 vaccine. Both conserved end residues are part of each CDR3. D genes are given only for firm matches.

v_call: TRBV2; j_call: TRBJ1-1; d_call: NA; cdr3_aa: CASSGGRGGNTEAFF
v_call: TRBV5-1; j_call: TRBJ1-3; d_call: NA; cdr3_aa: CASSLSGVSGNTIYF
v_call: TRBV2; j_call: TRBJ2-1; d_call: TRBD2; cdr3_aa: CASAGTSGMNEQFF
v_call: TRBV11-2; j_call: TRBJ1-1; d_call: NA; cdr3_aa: CASSPPVTWAEAFF
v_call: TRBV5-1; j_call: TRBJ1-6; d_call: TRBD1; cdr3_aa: CASSFGGQGDSPLHF
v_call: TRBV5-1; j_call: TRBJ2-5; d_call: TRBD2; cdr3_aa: CASSVTSGSGETQYF
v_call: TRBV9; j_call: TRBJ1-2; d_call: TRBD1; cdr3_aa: CASSVGEDRDYGYTF
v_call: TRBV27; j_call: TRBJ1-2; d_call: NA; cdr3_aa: CASPPGGYTF
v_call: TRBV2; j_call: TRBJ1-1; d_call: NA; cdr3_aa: CASRSVEAGTEAFF
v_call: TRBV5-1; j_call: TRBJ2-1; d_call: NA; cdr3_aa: CASTDPPGYNEQFF
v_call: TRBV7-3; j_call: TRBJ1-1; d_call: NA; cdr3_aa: CASSSDSLEAFF
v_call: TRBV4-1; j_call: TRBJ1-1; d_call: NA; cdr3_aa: CASSQVQGLNTEAFF
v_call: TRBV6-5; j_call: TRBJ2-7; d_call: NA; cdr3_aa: CASRGFTYEQYF
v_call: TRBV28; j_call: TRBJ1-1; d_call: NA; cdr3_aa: CASGEGSYTEAFF
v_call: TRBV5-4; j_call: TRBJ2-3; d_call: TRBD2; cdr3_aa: CASSLPSAGVMDTQYF
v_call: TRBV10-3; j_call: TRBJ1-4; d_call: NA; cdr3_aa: CAIHRDPNEKLFF
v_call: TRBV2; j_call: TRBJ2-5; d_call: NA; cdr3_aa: CASSVRVETQYF
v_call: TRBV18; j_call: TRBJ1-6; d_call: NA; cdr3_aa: CASSPPTPANSPLHF
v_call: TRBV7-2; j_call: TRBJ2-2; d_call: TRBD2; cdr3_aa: CASSLGSSGTGELFF
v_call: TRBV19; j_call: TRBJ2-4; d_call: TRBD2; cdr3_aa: CASSSGLAGMGRYKNIQYF
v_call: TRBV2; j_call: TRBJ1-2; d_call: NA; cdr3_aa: CASSITGRYGYTF
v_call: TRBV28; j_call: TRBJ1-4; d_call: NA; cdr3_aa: CASSFATNEKLFF
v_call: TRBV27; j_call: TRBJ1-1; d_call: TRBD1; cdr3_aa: CASSGQGPGSNTEAFF
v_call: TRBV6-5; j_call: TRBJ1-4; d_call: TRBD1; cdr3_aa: CASSKPGQPEKLFF
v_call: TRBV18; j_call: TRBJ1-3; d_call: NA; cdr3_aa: CASSPPSVNTIYF
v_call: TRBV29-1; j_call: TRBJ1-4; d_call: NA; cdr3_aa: CSVRATNEKLFF
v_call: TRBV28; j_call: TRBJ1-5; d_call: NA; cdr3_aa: CASSALGGQGQPQHF
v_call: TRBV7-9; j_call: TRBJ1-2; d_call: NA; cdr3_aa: CASSFGQNYGYTF
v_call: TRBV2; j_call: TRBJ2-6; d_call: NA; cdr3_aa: CASSEALSGANVLTF
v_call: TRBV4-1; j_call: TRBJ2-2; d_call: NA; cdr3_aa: CASWGFGELFF
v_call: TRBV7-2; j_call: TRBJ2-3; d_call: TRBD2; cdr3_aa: CASSPQWRGGLDTQYF
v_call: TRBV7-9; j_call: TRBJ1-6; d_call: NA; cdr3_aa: CASSPTLGRASPLHF
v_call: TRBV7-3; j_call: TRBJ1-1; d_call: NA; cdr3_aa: CASSLIQGAEAFF
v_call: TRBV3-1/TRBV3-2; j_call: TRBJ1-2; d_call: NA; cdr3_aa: CASSQGGSYGYTF
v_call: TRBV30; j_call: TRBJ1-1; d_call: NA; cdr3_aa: CAWMWLGEGTEAFF
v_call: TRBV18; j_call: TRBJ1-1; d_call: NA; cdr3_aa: CASSPPGLDTEAFF
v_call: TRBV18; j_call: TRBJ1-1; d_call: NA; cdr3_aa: CASSPWQAGETEAFF
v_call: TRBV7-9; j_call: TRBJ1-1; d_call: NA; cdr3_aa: CASSWILFKRSTDGAFF
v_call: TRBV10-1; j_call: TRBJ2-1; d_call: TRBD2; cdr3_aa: CASTPGTSGSDEQFF
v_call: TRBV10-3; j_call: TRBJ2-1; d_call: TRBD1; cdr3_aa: CAITGTAVYNEQFF